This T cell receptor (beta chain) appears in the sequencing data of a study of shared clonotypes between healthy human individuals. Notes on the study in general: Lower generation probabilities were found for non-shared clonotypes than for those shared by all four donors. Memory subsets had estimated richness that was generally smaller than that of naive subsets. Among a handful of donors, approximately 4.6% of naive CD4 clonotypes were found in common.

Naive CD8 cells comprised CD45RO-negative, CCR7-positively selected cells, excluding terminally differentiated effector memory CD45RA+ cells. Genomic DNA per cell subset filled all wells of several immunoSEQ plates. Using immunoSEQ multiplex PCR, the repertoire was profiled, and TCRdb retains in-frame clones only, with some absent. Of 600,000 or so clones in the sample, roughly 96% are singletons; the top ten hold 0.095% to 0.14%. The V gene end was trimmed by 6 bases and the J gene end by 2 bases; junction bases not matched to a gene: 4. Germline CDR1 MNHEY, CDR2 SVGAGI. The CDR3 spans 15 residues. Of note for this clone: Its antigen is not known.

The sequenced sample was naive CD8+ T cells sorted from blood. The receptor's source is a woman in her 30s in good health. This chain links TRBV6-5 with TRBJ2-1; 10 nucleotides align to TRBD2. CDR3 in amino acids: CASSLGLAAYNEQFF. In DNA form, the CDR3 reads TGTGCCAGCAGCCTAGGACTAGCGGCCTACAATGAGCAGTTCTTC.